This entry lists 21 T cell receptor beta chains sequenced from one sample in a study of T cell responses to AZD1222 COVID-19 vaccine. Produced via immunoSEQ multiplex PCR; TCRdb's table is partial and in-frame only. The sample records about 140,000 clones, approximately 90% being singletons. Sequenced here: peripheral blood, sampled 28 days after the second AZD1222 dose. Receptors were obtained from an adult who received the AZD1222 COVID-19 vaccine.

This clone was seen a handful of times. The rearrangement links TRBV19 to TRBJ1-1, with TRBD1 matching 7 bases. After removal of 4 bases from V and 0 bases from J, the junction contained 5 bases not matched to a gene. Germline V lookup: CDR1 LNHDA, CDR2 SQIVND (reference sequence). The CDR3 runs 15 residues. This CDR3 reads CASSTRQGVNTEAFF. The CDR3 DNA reads TGTGCCAGTAGTACCCGACAGGGAGTGAACACTGAAGCTTTCTTT.

This rearrangement joins TRBV7-9 to TRBJ1-1; 9 bases align to TRBD1. The germline CDR1 and CDR2 sequences are SEHNR and FQNEAQ (reference sequence). This CDR3 spans 16 amino acids. J gave up 0 bases and V 5 bases, and 7 bases lay outside the gene matches. CDR3 DNA: TGTGCCAGCAGCCCGCCGGACAGGGGCTTGAACACTGAAGCTTTCTTT. Translation gives CASSPPDRGLNTEAFF.

This CDR3 reads CASTRTSGGPGELFF. The CDR3 region has the DNA TGTGCCAGCACCAGGACTAGCGGGGGCCCCGGGGAGCTGTTTTTT. V gene TRBV2 combines with J gene TRBJ2-2; 13 positions agree with TRBD2. The CDR3 is 15 amino acids. V lost 7 bases, J lost 6 bases, and 5 bases stayed unmatched. Germline V CDR1 and CDR2: SNHLY, FYNNEI.

CDR3 protein: CASSLSGTHTDTQYF. The CDR3 coding sequence is TGCGCCAGCAGCCTAAGCGGGACCCACACAGATACGCAGTATTTT. This sequence joins TRBV5-1 and TRBJ2-3; TRBD2 agrees at 7 bases. V lost 4 bases to trimming and J lost 2 bases; unmatched junction nucleotides: 7. The CDR3 consists of 15 residues. In germline, CDR1 is SGHRS, CDR2 YFSETQ.

The gene calls are TRBV19 and TRBJ2-6; D may be TRBD2 (6 bases). Between the trimmed V and J ends, which lost 6 bases and 3 bases, there was a span of 15 bases. The CDR3 covers 16 residues. The germline CDR1 and CDR2 sequences are LNHDA and SQIVND (reference sequence). The CDR3 DNA reads TGTGCCAGTAGCCAATTGGGGGGTGGTGGGGCCAACGTCCTGACTTTC. Its translation is CASSQLGGGGANVLTF.

In its sample, this clone was seen a few times. This chain uses TRBV29-1 with TRBJ1-6; D is ambiguous. The germline CDR1 and CDR2 sequences are SQVTM and ANQGSEA. The CDR3 is 10 amino acids. Between the trimmed V and J ends, which lost 5 bases and 4 bases, there was a span of 0 bases. DNA of the CDR3: TGCAGCGTTTATAATTCACCCCTCCACTTT. Its translation is CSVYNSPLHF.

This chain connects TRBV28 to TRBJ2-5; 8 nucleotides agree with TRBD1. V gave up 6 bases and J gave up 5 bases; unmatched junction bases: 11. This CDR3 region has 15 residues. Germline lookup yields CDR1 MDHEN and CDR2 SYDVKM. This CDR3 is CASSKGGQGGETQYF. CDR3 nucleotide sequence: TGTGCCAGCAGCAAAGGAGGACAGGGTGGGGAGACCCAGTACTTC.

The V gene is TRBV11-2, the J gene TRBJ1-1, with 7 bases fitting TRBD1. The V gene end was trimmed by 2 bases and the J gene end by 6 bases; junction bases not matched to a gene: 9. The CDR3 runs to 15 residues. From germline, CDR1 is SGHAT and CDR2 FQNNGV. CDR3: CASSLNGQDGSEAFF. The CDR3 DNA reads TGTGCCAGCAGCTTAAACGGACAGGACGGCTCTGAAGCTTTCTTT.

This clone was seen once. The chain joins TRBV4-1 to TRBJ2-1, with TRBD2 matching 8 bases. Germline V gene data show CDR1 as MGHRA and CDR2 as YSYEKL. CDR3 length: 17 amino acids. The trim removed 1 base at V and 2 bases at J, leaving 7 bases unmatched. This CDR3 reads CASSQGGELAAYNEQFF. In DNA form, the CDR3 reads TGCGCCAGCAGCCAAGGGGGGGAACTAGCGGCCTACAATGAGCAGTTCTTC.

The genes are TRBV10-1 and TRBJ1-1; a weak D match, TRBD1 (6 bases). Deletions cut 3 bases from V and 11 bases from J, with 13 bases between. The CDR3 has 12 amino acids. CDR1 and CDR2 from the germline V gene are WNHNN and SYGVQD (reference sequence). The CDR3, as DNA: TGCGCCAGCAGTGAAACAGGGCGGAGTGCTTTCTTT. Translation: CASSETGRSAFF.

The gene calls are TRBV2 and TRBJ1-6; no definite D call. Germline CDR1 reads SNHLY; CDR2 reads FYNNEI. V was shortened by 4 bases and J by 9 bases, with 16 bases between the two germline ends. CDR3 length equals 15 residues. The CDR3 sequence is CASSVFHPNVSPLHF. The CDR3 nucleotides are TGTGCCAGCAGTGTTTTCCATCCCAACGTTTCACCCCTCCACTTT. Based on the CDR3 plus reference TRBV2 and TRBJ1-6, the full variable domain is EPEVTQTPSHQVTQMGQEVILRCVPISNHLYFYWYRQILGQKVEFLVSFYNNEISEKSEIFDDQFSVERPDGSNFTLKIRSTKLEDSAMYFCASSVFHPNVSPLHFGNGTRLTVT.

This chain links TRBV28 with TRBJ2-3; D gene uncertain. The V end lost 3 bases, the J end lost 0 bases, and 4 bases lay between the germline ends. Germline V gives CDR1 MDHEN, CDR2 SYDVKM. The CDR3 sequence is 13 residues long. The CDR3 spells CASSFLSTDTQYF. The CDR3 bases are TGTGCCAGCAGTTTTCTAAGCACAGATACGCAGTATTTT.

This chain links TRBV7-2 with TRBJ1-2; D gene unclear. The V end lost 2 bases, the J end lost 4 bases, and 5 bases lay between the germline ends. The germline V gene has CDR1 SGHTA and CDR2 FQGNSA. CDR3 length: 12 amino acids. The CDR3 sequence is CASSLKGYGYTF. CDR3 nucleotide sequence: TGTGCCAGCAGCTTAAAAGGCTATGGCTACACCTTC.

This rearrangement joins TRBV28 to TRBJ1-2, with a possible D match to TRBD1 (5 bases). Trimming removed 11 bases at V and 7 bases at J, with 20 bases between. This CDR3 spans 13 amino acids. Germline values: CDR1 MDHEN, CDR2 SYDVKM. CDR3 coding DNA: TGTGCCGGCAACACCGGGGCAAGAGGTGGCTACACCTTC. It is translated as CAGNTGARGGYTF.

The V gene is TRBV27, the J gene TRBJ1-2, with a possible D match to TRBD1 (5 bases). V was pared by 3 bases and J by 2 bases, with 7 bases between. The CDR3 has 13 residues. Per germline, CDR1 MNHEY and CDR2 SMNVEV (reference sequence). CDR3 nucleotides: TGTGCCAGCAGTTTGGGGGGGAACTATGGCTACACCTTC. It translates to CASSLGGNYGYTF.

The chain couples TRBV7-6 to TRBJ2-3; 8 nucleotides match TRBD2. CDR1 SGHVS and CDR2 FNYEAQ come from the germline V gene. The CDR3 extends over 17 amino acids. J lost 0 bases, V lost 5 bases, and 10 bases had no gene match. CDR3 region: CASSPTTSASSTDTQYF. The CDR3 DNA reads TGTGCCAGCAGCCCAACGACTAGCGCCTCTAGCACAGATACGCAGTATTTT.

The rearrangement links TRBV7-2 to TRBJ1-2; no reliable D call. In germline, CDR1 is SGHTA, CDR2 FQGNSA. The V gene lost 5 bases and the J gene lost 4 bases, with 17 bases spanning the gap. The CDR3 runs to 15 residues. CDR3 coding DNA: TGTGCCAGCAGCCCGGGCCGGGTAGAGTTCTATGGCTACACCTTC. Protein product: CASSPGRVEFYGYTF.

This chain joins TRBV5-1 and TRBJ2-1; D remains ambiguous. V was pared by 4 bases and J by 4 bases, with 12 bases between. CDR1 is SGHRS and CDR2 is YFSETQ in the germline V gene. The CDR3 extends over 14 amino acids. For the CDR3, the DNA is TGCGCCAGCAGCCTCCGGGCCCTATACAATGAGCAGTTCTTC. Its translation is CASSLRALYNEQFF.

The V and J genes are TRBV14 and TRBJ2-5; D is uncertain. Germline V lookup: CDR1 SGHDN, CDR2 FVKESK. Trimming stripped 2 bases from V and 5 bases from J, with 12 bases between. CDR3 length equals 14 residues. In DNA, the CDR3 is TGTGCCAGCAGCCAACCTCCCTTGGGGGAGACCCAGTACTTC. Its translation is CASSQPPLGETQYF.

CDR3 protein: CASSSPYEQYF. The DNA of the CDR3 is TGTGCCAGCAGCTCTCCCTACGAGCAGTACTTC. This chain connects TRBV5-6 to TRBJ2-7; no definite D call. V shed 3 bases and J shed 2 bases, with 3 bases lying between them. This CDR3 comprises 11 residues. Germline CDR1 is SGHDT and CDR2 is YYEEEE.

The chain is built from TRBV9 and TRBJ1-6; D is undetermined. The CDR3 totals 17 residues. Between the trimmed V and J ends, which lost 0 bases and 0 bases, there was a span of 10 bases. Germline V gene lookup returns CDR1 SGDLS and CDR2 YYNGEE. Written as DNA, the CDR3 is TGTGCCAGCAGCGTAGACCCGGGAAGCTCCTATAATTCACCCCTCCACTTT. Its protein is CASSVDPGSSYNSPLHF.